This TCR beta chain was sequenced during a study of PD-1 blockade in classical Hodgkin lymphoma (dated by TCRdb to the early 2020s). Notes on the research overall: Nivolumab dosing was 3 mg/kg intravenously every 2 weeks, continuing until either disease progression or unacceptable toxicity. To define a peripheral blood immune signature of response to PD-1 blockade in classical Hodgkin lymphoma, the study combined TCR beta sequencing with CyTOF. Study-wide findings and limitations: Diversity was lower in patients who began nivolumab less than 1 year after ASCT, so these patients were left out of later analyses to avoid confounding by immune reconstitution. By C4D1, a significant rise was seen in CD4+ TCR diversity but not in CD8+ TCR diversity (p=0.0027 vs p=0.16), and the rise was most apparent among complete responders (p=0.02). Among trial patients, those achieving complete response had baseline diversity similar to that of newly diagnosed patients, while diversity was significantly lower in partial responders and progressors. Newly diagnosed patients were reported to have lower baseline TCR diversity than healthy donors, and relapsed/refractory patients were reported to have lower baseline TCR diversity still. The study was restricted to a single clinical trial cohort, and the causes of repertoire differences, possibly disease activity or prior therapy, were left undefined.

Note on this clone: Its antigen target is currently unknown. Base qualities are missing; no much larger clone stands one base away.

The intended sense of this specimen's time point label: cycle 4 day 1 (C4D1), after 6 weeks of nivolumab. Every trial patient had relapsed following autologous stem cell transplantation, and prior brentuximab vedotin exposure was what differed among cohorts A, B and C. The trial cohort included 50 to 70 patients with relapsed/refractory classical Hodgkin lymphoma, and each patient had a best overall response of complete response, partial response or progressive disease. Single-agent nivolumab was administered to trial patients in the multi-cohort phase II CheckMate 205 trial. An independent review committee assessed best overall response using the 2007 International Working Group response criteria. Trial PBMCs were collected just before the start of nivolumab (C1D1) and during therapy at cycle 2 day 1 and cycle 4 day 1. Peripheral blood was collected in 8 mL Vacutainer Cell Preparation Tubes, from which PBMCs were isolated by centrifugation and then cryopreserved.

The CDR1 and CDR2 encoded by the germline V gene (reference sequence) are LNHDA and SQIVND. V has 5 bases trimmed and J has 1 base trimmed; junction bases matching no gene number 4. The CDR3, from cysteine to phenylalanine, totals 14 residues. The CDR3 DNA has 42 bases and is translated from base 1. Genomic DNA was isolated using the Qiagen DNeasy kit from unsorted PBMCs as well as from negatively selected CD4+ and CD8+ fractions. TCR beta CDR3 regions were amplified by immunoSEQ multiplex PCR using primers annealing to V and J segments. A synthetic immune receptor repertoire was used to minimize amplification bias, and any remaining bias was removed computationally after sequencing. In the authors' own workflow: Custom Python scripts were used to quantify repertoire diversity as the Shannon entropy index. Unsorted, CD4+ and CD8+ repertoires were analyzed separately, except in combined analyses where CD4+ and CD8+ sequences were merged in silico. A clone counted as expanded when the clone's frequency after treatment rose at least 2-fold relative to C1D1, and clones undetected at baseline were given a pseudocount of 0.5. Clones with 0 or 1 copy at C1D1 were defined as singleton clones, while clones with 2 or more copies were defined as non-singleton clones. Clones expanded in unsorted samples were annotated as CD4+, CD8+ or unknown by matching protein sequences in sorted samples from the same patient. Wilcoxon tests on paired samples were used to test diversity changes from C1D1 to C4D1. TCRdb obtained this table from immuneACCESS and retained in-frame rearrangements with V and J assigned. These tables miss some clones; where compared with another copy, unresolved V genes account for less than half of the shortfall, and the remainder is unexplained. D and trimming were read from the DNA, whereas the V and J calls and clone size are those reported in that table. Within this sample are about 8,500 clones, with around nine tenths of them counted one time only. 30% to 35% of the sample comes from the top ten.

In this chain, TRBV19 is recombined with TRBJ2-5, with 7 central nucleotides matching TRBD1. The receptor comes from a human donor with classical Hodgkin lymphoma. The sample here was peripheral blood mononuclear cells (PBMCs), taken before the fourth cycle of nivolumab. The CDR3 here reads CASSLTGPQETQYF. The bases read TGTGCCAGTAGTTTGACAGGGCCCCAAGAGACCCAGTACTTC.